These T cell receptor beta chains were read from a single sample in a study of T cell responses to AZD1222 COVID-19 vaccine. Data came from immunoSEQ multiplex PCR; TCRdb stores just in-frame clones and leaves some out. The table has about 140,000 clones, about 93% seen once; the top ten hold 6.5% to 8%. Sequenced material: peripheral blood, taken 28 days after the second AZD1222 dose. These receptors all come from an adult who received the AZD1222 COVID-19 vaccine. The CDR3 runs from the conserved cysteine through the conserved F or W. Fields, in order: J gene, V gene, CDR3 protein.

J: TRBJ1-2
V: TRBV7-9
CDR3: CASSPYGGAVDGYTF

J: TRBJ1-2
V: TRBV5-6
CDR3: CASSGNREANYGYTF

J: TRBJ2-7
V: TRBV5-1
CDR3: CASSFTGHPYEQYF

J: TRBJ1-1
V: TRBV5-5
CDR3: CASSLLAGQAFF

J: TRBJ1-1
V: TRBV29-1
CDR3: CSVRPVLNTEAFF

J: TRBJ1-2
V: TRBV11-1
CDR3: CASSSSGGKDGYTF

J: TRBJ1-1
V: TRBV28
CDR3: CASSRGRIDEAFF

J: TRBJ1-2
V: TRBV6-5
CDR3: CASSRIFDYGYTF

J: TRBJ1-2
V: TRBV6-6
CDR3: CASNSGELGRYGYTF

J: TRBJ1-6
V: TRBV7-3
CDR3: CASSLMGRGNNSPLHF

J: TRBJ2-5
V: TRBV7-8
CDR3: CASRGWSPEETQYF

J: TRBJ1-4
V: TRBV28
CDR3: CASSSPSGGGNEKLFF

J: TRBJ1-4
V: TRBV19
CDR3: CASSGEKLFF

J: TRBJ1-2
V: TRBV4-3
CDR3: CASSQGTAALYGYTF

J: TRBJ1-2
V: TRBV5-8
CDR3: CASNLGGGYGYTF

J: TRBJ1-1
V: TRBV6-5
CDR3: CASTGQGYTEAFF

J: TRBJ2-7
V: TRBV6-2/TRBV6-3
CDR3: CASSTGQVGSYEQYF

J: TRBJ1-2
V: TRBV10-3
CDR3: CASTVDRVNYGYTF

J: TRBJ1-4
V: TRBV5-6
CDR3: CASSRQGAREKLFF

J: TRBJ1-1
V: TRBV29-1
CDR3: CSVVIIAQFEAFF

J: TRBJ2-2
V: TRBV5-4
CDR3: CASSSTGDTGELFF

J: TRBJ2-7
V: TRBV25-1
CDR3: CASSQGQNEQYF

J: TRBJ2-1
V: TRBV5-1
CDR3: CASSATHRSGDEQFF

J: TRBJ2-3
V: TRBV6-5
CDR3: CASRTIGDTQYF

J: TRBJ1-3
V: TRBV21-1
CDR3: CASSPVYSGNTIYF

J: TRBJ1-1
V: TRBV7-2
CDR3: CASSISSTGNTEAFF

J: TRBJ2-2
V: TRBV4-1
CDR3: CASSPGQGTGELFF

J: TRBJ1-2
V: TRBV16
CDR3: CASSQSSNYGYTF

J: TRBJ1-5
V: TRBV7-9
CDR3: CASSSGQGGNQPQHF

J: TRBJ2-7
V: TRBV9
CDR3: CASSADRPAEQYF

J: TRBJ2-2
V: TRBV5-1
CDR3: CASSPGSLNTGELFF

J: TRBJ2-1
V: TRBV19
CDR3: CASSITLRLEVWAEQFF

J: TRBJ2-5
V: TRBV5-1
CDR3: CASSLGLAGAQETQYF

J: TRBJ1-5
V: TRBV19
CDR3: CASSISGDGQPQHF

J: TRBJ1-5
V: TRBV6-6
CDR3: CASSPGDRVHQPQHF

J: TRBJ2-7
V: TRBV20-1
CDR3: CSATQGGEQYF

J: TRBJ1-5
V: TRBV4-1
CDR3: CASSQGTHSNQPQHF

J: TRBJ2-1
V: TRBV4-3
CDR3: CASSQDRAGGLDEQFF

J: TRBJ1-2
V: TRBV5-1
CDR3: CASSPSWGQDYGYTF

J: TRBJ2-6
V: TRBV28
CDR3: CASTPPSGANVLTF

J: TRBJ2-5
V: TRBV5-4
CDR3: CASSPRTSGETQYF

J: TRBJ1-3
V: TRBV5-1
CDR3: CASSLVGIGNTIYF

J: TRBJ2-3
V: TRBV11-2
CDR3: CASSSRQGAPDTQYF

J: TRBJ1-1
V: TRBV11-3
CDR3: CASSLVSRGDEAFF

J: TRBJ1-5
V: TRBV2
CDR3: CASTEEDGQPQHF

J: TRBJ1-2
V: TRBV4-1
CDR3: CASSQEEGNYGYTF

J: TRBJ1-6
V: TRBV10-2
CDR3: CASSEGTRKYSPLHF

J: TRBJ1-2
V: TRBV15
CDR3: CATSRDESNYGYTF

J: TRBJ2-3
V: TRBV6-2/TRBV6-3
CDR3: CASSYQGFPTDTQYF

J: TRBJ2-3
V: TRBV11-2
CDR3: CASSLLGPGGPRTDTQYF

J: TRBJ1-5
V: TRBV18
CDR3: CASSPGSGGSQPQHF

J: TRBJ1-5
V: TRBV27
CDR3: CASSRSQTGIMGNQPQHF

J: TRBJ2-6
V: TRBV9
CDR3: CASSAGTGYLGANVLTF

J: TRBJ1-4
V: TRBV4-1
CDR3: CASSQDPGFDPATNEKLFF

J: TRBJ1-1
V: TRBV28
CDR3: CASSFWGKGTEAFF

J: TRBJ1-1
V: TRBV29-1
CDR3: CSGRNRDTEAFF

J: TRBJ1-2
V: TRBV4-1
CDR3: CASSQEWGQRIYGYTF

J: TRBJ1-6
V: TRBV4-1
CDR3: CASSQVWTGGNSPLHF

J: TRBJ1-3
V: TRBV30
CDR3: CAWSLGSGNTIYF

J: TRBJ1-2
V: TRBV6-1
CDR3: CASSFGRQGGYGYTF